This T cell receptor (beta chain) was captured by sequencing in a study of response to subunit inactivated influenza vaccine. The V end was cut by 4 bases, the J end by 4 bases, with 13 bases between. The CDR3 is 15 amino acids. Germline CDR1 is MDHEN and CDR2 is SYDVKM. TCRdb itself ran the RT-PCR reads through MiXCR, one entry per CDR3 protein. The data contain about 700,000 distinct CDR3 sequences, approximately 14% of them singletons. The clonotype was recovered from a man aged 45-60 years who received an inactivated influenza vaccine. The rearrangement joins TRBV28 to TRBJ2-2; D ambiguous. The sample was PBMCs from blood, taken 12 days after vaccination. The CDR3 loop reads CASSSIFNTTGELFF. CDR3 DNA sequence: TGTGCCAGCAGTTCGATCTTCAACACCACCGGGGAGCTGTTTTTT.